Shown below are 11 T cell receptor beta chains from a single sample sequenced in a study of blood T cell repertoires in COVID-19. Measured with immunoSEQ multiplex PCR; TCRdb has only the in-frame clones, and not every one. The table records more than 95,000 clones, around nine tenths of them present only once. Sequencing was done on a sample of peripheral blood. These receptors all come from a man in his fifties or sixties in a cohort sampled during active COVID-19.

V gene TRBV6-5 combines with J gene TRBJ1-2, with 9 nucleotides matching TRBD1. This CDR3 is 15 amino acids long. CDR1 and CDR2 from the germline V gene are MNHEY and SVGAGI. V lost 10 bases, J lost 4 bases, and 13 bases stayed unmatched. The CDR3 spells CATTLPGQGSYGYTF. CDR3 in DNA: TGTGCCACGACCTTACCGGGACAGGGAAGCTATGGCTACACCTTC.

V gene TRBV7-8 combines with J gene TRBJ2-2, with D possibly being TRBD2 (7 bases). This CDR3 is built from 19 residues. V was trimmed by 2 bases and J by 1 base, leaving 20 bases between them. Germline V CDR1 and CDR2: SGHVS, FQNEAQ. CDR3 region: CASSLRGGLRILNTGELFF. CDR3 in DNA: TGTGCCAGCAGCTTAAGGGGGGGGCTACGTATACTGAACACCGGGGAGCTGTTTTTT.

V gene TRBV5-1 combines with J gene TRBJ2-1; 8 nucleotides agree with TRBD2. V gave up 0 bases and J gave up 0 bases; unmatched junction bases: 2. The length of the CDR3 is 16 residues. Germline assignment: CDR1 SGHRS and CDR2 YFSETQ. CDR3 region: CASSLGGGSSYNEQFF. The CDR3, as DNA: TGCGCCAGCAGCTTGGGCGGGGGGTCCTCCTACAATGAGCAGTTCTTC.

The rearrangement joins TRBV5-6 to TRBJ1-2; weak D call: TRBD1 (6 bases). This CDR3 is built from 13 residues. The germline V and J ends were trimmed by 4 bases and 6 bases, with 13 bases remaining between them. Germline values: CDR1 SGHDT, CDR2 YYEEEE. The CDR3 is CASSPDRGDGYTF. Written as DNA, the CDR3 is TGTGCCAGCAGCCCGGACAGAGGGGATGGCTACACCTTC.

The chain carries TRBV3-1 (or the pseudogene TRBV3-2) and TRBJ2-7, with D possibly matching TRBD2 (5 bases). The germline CDR1 and CDR2 sequences are LGHDT and YNNKEL (reference sequence). V lost 0 bases and J 8 bases, leaving 14 bases between the germline ends. CDR3 length: 14 residues. The CDR3 loop is CASSQERTSNKQYF. The CDR3 region has the DNA TGTGCCAGCAGCCAAGAGAGGACTTCTAACAAGCAGTACTTC.

The chain combines TRBV4-2 with TRBJ2-1; 7 positions match TRBD2. There are 15 residues in the CDR3. Germline CDR1 and CDR2: LGHNA and YNFKEQ. Unmatched junction bases numbered 5, after V lost 4 bases and J lost 2 bases. In DNA, the CDR3 is TGTGCCAGCAGCCTCGGGGGGAGCCCCTACAATGAGCAGTTCTTC. Protein product: CASSLGGSPYNEQFF.

The rearrangement links TRBV5-6 to TRBJ1-5; D is unclear. V shed 1 base and J shed 3 bases, with 8 bases lying between them. The germline gives CDR1 SGHDT, CDR2 YYEEEE. The CDR3 is made up of 14 amino acids. CDR3 in DNA: TGTGCCAGCAGCTTGAATAGATACAATCAGCCCCAGCATTTT. Its protein product is CASSLNRYNQPQHF.

V is TRBV6-2 or TRBV6-3 and J is TRBJ2-1; tentatively, D is TRBD2 (5 bases). V was pared by 6 bases and J by 6 bases, with 12 bases between. This CDR3 spans 13 amino acids. Germline V gene data show CDR1 as MNHEY and CDR2 as SVGEGT. The CDR3 nucleotides read TGTGCCAGCAGCCTACTAGATTTCAATGAGCAGTTCTTC. Its protein product is CASSLLDFNEQFF.

The chain is built from TRBV12-3 or TRBV12-4 and TRBJ1-2; D possibly corresponds to TRBD1 (5 bases). The V gene lost 5 bases and the J gene lost 6 bases, with 13 bases spanning the gap. This CDR3 is 13 amino acids long. CDR3 amino acids: CASSRLAGNGYTF. The CDR3 coding sequence is TGTGCCAGCAGTCGTCTGGCAGGGAATGGCTACACCTTC.

This chain connects TRBV19 to TRBJ1-4; D call uncertain. Trimming left V 5 bases short and J 0 bases short, with 13 bases between. CDR1 is LNHDA and CDR2 is SQIVND in the germline V gene (reference sequence). The CDR3 has 16 residues. The CDR3 nucleotides are TGTGCCAGTAGTTCCCCGCGAACCGCAACTAATGAAAAACTGTTTTTT. Encoded protein: CASSSPRTATNEKLFF.

Concerning this clone itself: Other nucleotide sequences in the sample specify the same CDR3. The chain is built from TRBV6-1 and TRBJ1-5; weak D call: TRBD1 (5 bases). Trimming removed 0 bases from V and 4 bases from J, with 10 bases in between. Germline V gene data show CDR1 as MNHNS and CDR2 as SASEGT. The CDR3 length is 15 residues. The CDR3 protein is CASSEAGQQNQPQHF. In nucleotides, the CDR3 is TGTGCCAGCAGTGAAGCGGGGCAGCAAAATCAGCCCCAGCATTTT.